This passage covers 18 T cell receptor beta chains from one sample sequenced in a study of CD8 T cells in Susac syndrome. Random hexamers were used to reverse transcribe roughly 0.5 to 1 ug of RNA. Each CDR3 protein is one row after TCRdb ran MiXCR on the immunoSEQ multiplex PCR reads. The sample lists approximately 150,000 distinct CDR3 sequences, approximately 94% seen once, with roughly 0.094% in the top ten. Specimen: CD4+ T cells from PBMCs. Receptors originate from a human donor with multiple sclerosis.

The chain is built from TRBV20-1 and TRBJ2-3; D might be TRBD1 or TRBD2, each matching 5 bases. The CDR3 is made up of 12 amino acids. CDR1 DFQATT and CDR2 SNEGSKA come from the germline V gene (reference sequence). V was trimmed by 8 bases and J by 1 base, leaving 10 bases between them. The CDR3 loop reads CSPSGRTDTQYF. CDR3 DNA: TGCAGTCCCTCGGGGCGCACAGATACGCAGTATTTT.

V usage is TRBV3-1 and J usage is TRBJ1-3, with 8 bases identical to TRBD1. The CDR3 spans 17 residues. Germline CDR1 reads LGHDT; CDR2 reads YNNKEL (reference sequence). Trimming at V came to 4 bases and at J to 0 bases, leaving 8 bases not matched to a gene. CDR3 nucleotide sequence: TGTGCCAGCAGCCCCTACGGGACAGGAAGCTCTGGAAACACCATATATTTT. Its translation: CASSPYGTGSSGNTIYF.

This sequence joins TRBV19 and TRBJ1-5; TRBD1 matches at 9 bases. Germline lookup yields CDR1 LNHDA and CDR2 SQIVND (reference sequence). This CDR3 spans 14 amino acids. V gave up 3 bases and J gave up 7 bases; unmatched junction bases: 4. The CDR3 DNA reads TGTGCCAGTAGTATGGGACAGGGAGAACAGCCCCAGCATTTT. Amino acids: CASSMGQGEQPQHF.

The chain employs TRBV18 and TRBJ2-5; no definite D call. Germline values: CDR1 KGHSH, CDR2 LQKENI. Trimming removed 3 bases at V and 1 base at J, with 3 bases between. The CDR3 runs 12 residues. CDR3 in DNA: TGTGCCAGCTCACCGACCCAAGAGACCCAGTACTTC. It specifies CASSPTQETQYF. Full variable domain (rest looked up from reference TRBV18 and TRBJ2-5): NAGVMQNPRHLVRRRGQEARLRCSPMKGHSHVYWYRQLPEEGLKFMVYLQKENIIDESGMPKERFSAEFPKEGPSILRIQQVVRGDSAAYFCASSPTQETQYFGPGTRLLVL.

V and J are TRBV29-1 and TRBJ1-5; no clear D. The ends were cut back, 4 bases at V and 5 bases at J, with 9 bases in the middle. The V gene's germline CDR1 is SQVTM and CDR2 ANQGSEA. This CDR3 comprises 12 residues. This chain's CDR3 is CSVAQGDQPQHF. Here the CDR3 DNA reads TGCAGCGTTGCGCAAGGCGATCAGCCCCAGCATTTT.

This chain uses TRBV6-1 with TRBJ2-1; the match to TRBD1 covers 7 bases. Germline V gene lookup returns CDR1 MNHNS and CDR2 SASEGT. CDR3 size: 17 residues. J lost 5 bases, V lost 6 bases, and 16 bases had no gene match. CDR3 in amino acids: CASSPKITGQPNNEQFF. CDR3 nucleotides: TGTGCCAGCAGCCCAAAAATAACGGGACAGCCTAACAATGAGCAGTTCTTC.

V is TRBV7-2 and J is TRBJ1-2; 7 bases are shared with TRBD1. The length of the CDR3 is 14 residues. From germline, CDR1 is SGHTA and CDR2 FQGNSA. J lost 7 bases, V lost 5 bases, and 10 bases had no gene match. CDR3 in DNA: TGTGCCAGCAGCCCCAGGCCCCGACAGGGTGGCTACACCTTC. As protein: CASSPRPRQGGYTF.

The chain couples TRBV24-1 to TRBJ2-7; D might be TRBD1 (6 bases). The CDR3 runs to 13 residues. Trimming left V 5 bases short and J 0 bases short, with 7 bases between. CDR1 and CDR2 (germline): KGHDR, SFDVKD. CDR3 protein: CATSGTDSYEQYF. The CDR3 region has the DNA TGTGCCACCAGTGGGACAGACTCCTACGAGCAGTACTTC.

The chain carries TRBV6-5 and TRBJ2-5, with D unresolved. In germline, CDR1 is MNHEY, CDR2 SVGAGI. Trimming pared 4 bases from V and 3 bases from J, leaving 12 bases between. The CDR3 loop spans 14 amino acids. Here the CDR3 reads CASSSYRSKETQYF. The CDR3 DNA sequence: TGTGCCAGCAGTTCGTACCGTTCAAAAGAGACCCAGTACTTC.

This clonotype was observed once. The V and J genes are TRBV12-3 or TRBV12-4 and TRBJ2-7; tentative D call: TRBD2 (6 bases). V lost 5 bases and J lost 5, with 22 bases in between. The CDR3 runs to 16 residues. The CDR3 protein is CASSRRHLGRSHEQYF. In nucleotides, the CDR3 is TGTGCCAGCAGTCGGCGTCACTTGGGGAGGTCCCACGAGCAGTACTTC.

The J gene is TRBJ1-6, the V gene TRBV5-6; tentative D call: TRBD1 (6 bases). Germline lookup yields CDR1 SGHDT and CDR2 YYEEEE. The CDR3 runs 18 residues. The germline V and J ends were trimmed by 0 bases and 5 bases, with 18 bases remaining between them. CDR3 loop: CASSLGNPAGAHNSPLHF. Written as DNA, the CDR3 is TGTGCCAGCAGCTTGGGAAATCCCGCAGGGGCTCATAATTCACCCCTCCACTTT. The full variable domain, with the rest looked up from reference TRBV5-6 and TRBJ1-6, is DAGVTQSPTHLIKTRGQQVTLRCSPKSGHDTVSWYQQALGQGPQFIFQYYEEEERQRGNFPDRFSGHQFPNYSSELNVNALLLGDSALYLCASSLGNPAGAHNSPLHFGNGTRLTVT.

The chain employs TRBV5-1 and TRBJ1-1; D call uncertain. V dropped 0 bases and J dropped 1 base, with 7 bases sitting between them. The germline gives CDR1 SGHRS, CDR2 YFSETQ. The CDR3 is 14 residues long. The CDR3 DNA sequence: TGCGCCAGCAGCTTGGCGGCCGGGAACACTGAAGCTTTCTTT. It encodes CASSLAAGNTEAFF.

The chain couples TRBV14 to TRBJ1-1; no firm D call. The V gene lost 5 bases and the J gene lost 5 bases, with 9 bases spanning the gap. CDR1 is SGHDN and CDR2 is FVKESK in the germline V gene. CDR3 length: 12 amino acids. As DNA, the CDR3 is TGTGCCAGCAGCATGTACGTTACTGAAGCTTTCTTT. It encodes CASSMYVTEAFF.

The chain employs TRBV4-2 and TRBJ2-3, with a tentative D call TRBD2 (6 bases). The CDR3 spans 15 residues. V was trimmed by 1 base and J by 2 bases, leaving 10 bases between them. Germline CDR1 and CDR2: LGHNA and YNFKEQ. This CDR3 reads CASSQGRGVTDTQYF. The CDR3 DNA is TGTGCCAGCAGCCAAGGGCGGGGAGTCACAGATACGCAGTATTTT.

The V gene is TRBV12-3 or TRBV12-4, the J gene TRBJ2-4; perhaps TRBD2 as D (6 bases). V lost 5 bases and J lost 11, with 16 bases in between. The CDR3 length is 13 residues. This CDR3 is CASSPPASVVQYF. In DNA form, the CDR3 reads TGTGCCAGCAGTCCCCCGGCTAGCGTGGTTCAGTACTTC.

The rearrangement links TRBV19 to TRBJ1-1; TRBD1 matches at 11 bases. V lost 7 bases to trimming and J lost 5 bases; unmatched junction nucleotides: 6. Germline CDR1 and CDR2: LNHDA and SQIVND (reference sequence). The CDR3 contains 14 residues. CDR3 DNA sequence: TGTGCCAGTAAGAGGGACAGGGGGGGTACTGAAGCTTTCTTT. This codes for CASKRDRGGTEAFF.

The J gene is TRBJ2-2, the V gene TRBV28, with D uncertain. V was shortened by 6 bases and J by 3 bases, with 14 bases between the two germline ends. Germline V lookup: CDR1 MDHEN, CDR2 SYDVKM. This CDR3 region has 15 residues. CDR3 protein: CASRNSIGDTGELFF. CDR3 nucleotide sequence: TGTGCCAGCAGAAACTCCATAGGTGACACCGGGGAGCTGTTTTTT.

This chain connects TRBV24-1 to TRBJ2-5; TRBD2 matches at 11 bases. The CDR3 is 16 amino acids. V dropped 2 bases and J dropped 1; count of bases not matched to a gene: 2. Looked up from germline, CDR1 is KGHDR and CDR2 is SFDVKD. In nucleotides, the CDR3 is TGTGCCACCAGTGATTCTAGCGGGAGGACCCAAGAGACCCAGTACTTC. This gives the protein CATSDSSGRTQETQYF.